These 6 T cell receptor beta chains were all obtained from the same sample, sequenced in a study of cytomegalovirus exposure and HLA in healthy donors. The PCR contained 60 Vbeta and 13 Jbeta primers. Using immunoSEQ multiplex PCR, the repertoire was profiled, and TCRdb retains in-frame clones only, with some absent. The table has roughly 90,000 clones, over 70% seen once. Source material: PBMCs. The receptors were sampled from a man aged 30 to 39 in good health and CMV-seropositive.

This clone was seen only a few times. CDR3 sequence reads: CAFKDETVLGYGYTF. The CDR3 DNA reads as TGTGCCTTTAAGGACGAGACAGTCCTAGGCTATGGCTACACCTTC. V usage is TRBV30 and J usage is TRBJ1-2; D is possibly TRBD1 (5 bases). The V end was cut by 7 bases, the J end by 4 bases, with 22 bases between. The CDR3 length is 15 residues. CDR1 and CDR2 (germline): GTSNPN, SVGIG (reference sequence).

The chain is built from TRBV7-9 and TRBJ2-7, with 9 bases lining up with TRBD1. Trimming cost V 4 bases and J 2 bases; bases outside gene matches: 12. The length of the CDR3 is 17 residues. CDR1 is SEHNR and CDR2 is FQNEAQ in the germline V gene (reference sequence). The CDR3 sequence is CASSSQPGQGFPYEQYF. The CDR3 bases are TGTGCCAGCAGCTCTCAACCGGGACAGGGATTCCCCTACGAGCAGTACTTC. Using reference TRBV7-9 and TRBJ2-7 for the parts outside the CDR3, the full variable domain is DTGVSQNPRHKITKRGQNVTFRCDPISEHNRLYWYRQTLGQGPEFLTYFQNEAQLEKSRLLSDRFSAERPKGSFSTLEIQRTEQGDSAMYLCASSSQPGQGFPYEQYFGPGTRLTVT.

This sequence joins TRBV4-3 and TRBJ2-3; the match to TRBD2 covers 7 bases. Germline V gene lookup returns CDR1 LGHNA and CDR2 YSLEER. Unmatched junction bases numbered 15, after V lost 5 bases and J lost 4 bases. The CDR3 totals 17 residues. Here the CDR3 reads CASSGNRGSSGPDTQYF. For the CDR3, the DNA is TGCGCCAGCAGCGGAAACCGCGGGAGTTCTGGGCCAGATACGCAGTATTTT.

J is TRBJ1-1 and V is TRBV18; TRBD1 might be the D (6 bases). The CDR3 length is 15 residues. Germline CDR1 and CDR2: KGHSH and LQKENI. V was pared by 1 base and J by 3 bases, with 12 bases between. For the CDR3, the DNA is TGTGCCAGCTCACCACTGGGGGCTGGTGACACTGAAGCTTTCTTT. Amino acids: CASSPLGAGDTEAFF.

The gene calls are TRBV19 and TRBJ1-4, with 10 positions matching TRBD1. V shed 6 bases and J 8 bases; nucleotides not matched to a gene: 9. The CDR3 runs 15 residues. In germline, CDR1 is LNHDA, CDR2 SQIVND (reference sequence). CDR3 protein: CASSPIGQGEEKLFF. The CDR3 region has the DNA TGTGCCAGTAGCCCTATCGGACAGGGGGAAGAAAAACTGTTTTTT.

This clone turned up a few times. V is TRBV5-1 and J is TRBJ1-4; tentatively, D is TRBD1 (6 bases). Germline V lookup: CDR1 SGHRS, CDR2 YFSETQ. V was cut by 4 bases and J by 4 bases, with 14 bases left in between. The CDR3 runs 15 residues. The CDR3 loop is CASSREGHLNEKLFF. In DNA form, the CDR3 reads TGCGCCAGCAGCAGGGAGGGACACCTTAATGAAAAACTGTTTTTT.